This T cell receptor beta chain was captured by sequencing in a study of cytomegalovirus exposure and HLA in healthy donors. Study findings and constraints: Sequence variants that were highly shared formed a cluster that was likely a sequencing artifact. Listed as cytomegalovirus-associated were 150 or so TCR beta chains. Most of the TCR beta V segments (in an earlier analysis) were productive either about 87% or about 30% of the time.

The J segment lost 2 bases and the V segment lost 3 bases, leaving 5 bases of the junction unmatched. CDR3 length equals 15 residues. Germline values: CDR1 MDHEN, CDR2 SYDVKM. As for this clone: What it binds is not known.

Regarding donors, all were healthy bone marrow donors. 60 Vbeta and 13 Jbeta primers were used in PCR. This table comes from immunoSEQ multiplex PCR, and its TCRdb copy is limited to in-frame clones, with some not included. The repertoire holds 120,000 or so clones, around 70% seen once, with 9.5% to 13% in the top ten. The source of this sequence is a woman aged 50 to 60 in good health and CMV-seropositive. This chain uses TRBV28 with TRBJ1-1, with 8 bases identical to TRBD1. The sample was PBMCs. CDR3 in amino acids: CASSLSGGFNTEAFF. CDR3 DNA sequence: TGTGCCAGCAGTTTGTCAGGGGGCTTTAACACTGAAGCTTTCTTT.